This T cell receptor (beta chain) comes out of a study of OX40 agonist ivuxolimab in advanced cancers. Looking at the study overall: Patients with prior anti-PD-1, anti-PD-L1 or anti-CTLA-4 therapy were eligible; roughly 40% had some. Study-wide results and limits: The expanded peripheral T cells' antigen specificity was not determined.

Generated by immunoSEQ multiplex PCR, the TCRdb table keeps only in-frame clones and is missing some. The repertoire has about 33,000 clones, more than 60% of them found once; the top ten carry around 10%. Patients who had autoimmune disease history or got systemic immunosuppression were left out. Per the germline V gene, CDR1 is MNHNS and CDR2 is SASEGT. The CDR3 extends over 15 amino acids. V lost 3 bases and J lost 3, with 12 bases in between. This clone was seen a single time. Its antigen is currently unknown. The V call is TRBV6-1, the J call TRBJ2-1; D possibly corresponds to TRBD1 (6 bases). The clonotype originates from an adult with an advanced solid tumor such as melanoma, head and neck, liver or kidney cancer. Sequencing used CD4+ or CD8+ T cells sorted from blood, obtained in a trial of the OX40 agonist ivuxolimab. The CDR3 region has the DNA TGTGCCAGCAGTGAGCAAGGACAGTTCTACAATGAGCAGTTCTTC. Translation: CASSEQGQFYNEQFF.